This entry is about one T cell receptor (beta chain). This record belongs to a study of blood T cell repertoires in COVID-19. Study background: Specimens from acute and convalescent COVID-19 originated in the United States, Italy and Spain. From T cells, B-cell-depleted T cells, or PBMCs came the material, which was cDNA or gDNA.

In the original processing: Scientists estimated how many nucleated cells there were by amplifying reference gene primers. Some clones are missing from TCRdb's copy, which holds only in-frame ones; the method was immunoSEQ multiplex PCR. V and J calls and clone size are given by that table; D and trimming were obtained from the DNA. The sample has about 90,000 clones, almost 95% seen once. Looked up from germline, CDR1 is LNHDA and CDR2 is SQIVND (reference sequence). The V and J ends lost 3 bases and 0 bases respectively, with 15 bases between them. The CDR3 covers 17 residues. The sample was peripheral blood. This sequence originates from a woman in her fifties or sixties with active COVID-19. The chain couples TRBV19 to TRBJ1-5; tentative D call: TRBD1 (6 bases). The CDR3 protein is CASSIRGGSYSNQPQHF. As DNA, the CDR3 is TGTGCCAGTAGTATTCGCGGGGGCAGCTATAGCAATCAGCCCCAGCATTTT. The whole variable domain, remainder taken from reference TRBV19 and TRBJ1-5, is DGGITQSPKYLFRKEGQNVTLSCEQNLNHDAMYWYRQDPGQGLRLIYYSQIVNDFQKGDIAEGYSVSREKKESFPLTVTSAQKNPTAFYLCASSIRGGSYSNQPQHFGDGTRLSIL.